This T cell receptor (beta chain) comes out of a study of shared clonotypes between healthy human individuals. In the case of this clone: Its antigen is unknown.

The study drew its donors from healthy HIV-negative adults without recent acute infections or vaccinations. The run depth of the assay was deep. Each cell subset's genomic DNA was divided evenly among several immunoSEQ plates. Produced via immunoSEQ multiplex PCR; TCRdb's table is partial and in-frame only. This table holds roughly 2.4 million clones, 95% found once. Regarding the study as a whole: Blood was the only sampled material, and tissue repertoires likely differ.

Per germline, CDR1 SGHTA and CDR2 FQGNSA. This CDR3 is 14 amino acids long. Trimming took off 5 bases at V and 5 bases at J, with 15 bases between the two ends. The J gene is TRBJ1-1, the V gene TRBV7-2, with D possibly TRBD1 on 5 matching bases. The sequence came from a man between 18 and 35 years old in good health. Sequencing used naive CD4+ T cells sorted from blood. Regarding subset: CD45RA+ positively selected. CDR3 amino acids: CASSRAPGETEAFF. The CDR3 nucleotides read TGTGCCAGCAGCCGAGCCCCGGGGGAGACTGAAGCTTTCTTT. Variable domain in full (rest from reference TRBV7-2 and TRBJ1-1): GAGVSQSPSNKVTEKGKDVELRCDPISGHTALYWYRQSLGQGLEFLIYFQGNSAPDKSGLPSDRFSAERTGGSVSTLTIQRTQQEDSAVYLCASSRAPGETEAFFGQGTRLTVV.